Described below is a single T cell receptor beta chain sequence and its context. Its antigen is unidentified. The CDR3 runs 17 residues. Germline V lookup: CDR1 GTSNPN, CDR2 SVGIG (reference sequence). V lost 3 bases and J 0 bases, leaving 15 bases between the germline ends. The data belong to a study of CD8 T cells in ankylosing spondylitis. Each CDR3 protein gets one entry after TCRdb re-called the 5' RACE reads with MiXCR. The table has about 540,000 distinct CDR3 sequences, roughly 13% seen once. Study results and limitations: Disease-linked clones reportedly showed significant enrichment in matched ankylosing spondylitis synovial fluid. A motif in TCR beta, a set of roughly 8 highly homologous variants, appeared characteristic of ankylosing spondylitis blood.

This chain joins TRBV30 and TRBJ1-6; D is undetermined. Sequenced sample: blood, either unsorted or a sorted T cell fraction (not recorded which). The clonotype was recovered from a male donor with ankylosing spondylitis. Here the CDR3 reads CAWRDRRQSSYNSPLHF. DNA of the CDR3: TGTGCCTGGAGGGATCGGCGCCAGAGCTCCTATAATTCACCCCTCCACTTT.